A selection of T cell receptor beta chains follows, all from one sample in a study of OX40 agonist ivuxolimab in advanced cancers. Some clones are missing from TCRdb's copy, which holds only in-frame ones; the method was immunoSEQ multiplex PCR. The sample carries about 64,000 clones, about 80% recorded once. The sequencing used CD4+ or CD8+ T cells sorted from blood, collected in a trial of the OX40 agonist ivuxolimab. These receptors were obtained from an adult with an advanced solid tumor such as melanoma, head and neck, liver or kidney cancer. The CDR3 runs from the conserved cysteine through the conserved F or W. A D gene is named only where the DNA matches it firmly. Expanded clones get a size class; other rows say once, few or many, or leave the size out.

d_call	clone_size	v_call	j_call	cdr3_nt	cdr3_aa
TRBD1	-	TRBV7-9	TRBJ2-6	TGTGCCGCACGACTTGGGGACAGGATAAACTCTGGGGCCAACGTCCTGACTTTC	CAARLGDRINSGANVLTF
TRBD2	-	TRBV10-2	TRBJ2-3	TGCGCCAGCAGTGGATCTAGCGGGAGGTTCACAGATACGCAGTATTTT	CASSGSSGRFTDTQYF
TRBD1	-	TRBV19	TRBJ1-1	TGTGCCAGTAGCCCCTGGAAGGGGGCCGACACTGAAGCTTTCTTT	CASSPWKGADTEAFF
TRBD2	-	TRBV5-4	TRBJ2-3	TGTGCCAGCACCCGGACTAGCGGGAGCACAGATACGCAGTATTTT	CASTRTSGSTDTQYF
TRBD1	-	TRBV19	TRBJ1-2	TGTGCCAGCCGACAGGGAGACTATGGCTACACCTTC	CASRQGDYGYTF
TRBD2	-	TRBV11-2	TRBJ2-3	TGTGCCAGCAGCTTGGTAGCGGGAGGGGCAGATACGCAGTATTTT	CASSLVAGGADTQYF
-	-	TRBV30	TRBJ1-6	TGTGCCTGGAGTGTACCCGGCCCCTATAATTCACCCCTCCACTTT	CAWSVPGPYNSPLHF
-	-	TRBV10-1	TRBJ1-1	TGCGCCAGCAAAGGGTCTCAGGGGACTGAAGCTTTCTTT	CASKGSQGTEAFF
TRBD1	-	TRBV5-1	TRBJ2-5	TGCGCCAGCAGCTCCCTCCGGGGCGGGACAGGGCAAGAGACCCAGTACTTC	CASSSLRGGTGQETQYF
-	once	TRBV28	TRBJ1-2	TGTGCCAGCAGAAGCTCTGGGGGGCGACTGAACTATGGCTACACCTTC	CASRSSGGRLNYGYTF
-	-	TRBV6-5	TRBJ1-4	TGTGCCAGCAGTTACTCGGGGGGAAGGTATGAAAAACTGTTTTTT	CASSYSGGRYEKLFF
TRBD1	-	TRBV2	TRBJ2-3	TGTGCCAGCAGTCCCGGGACAGGCGGAAGCAGGCAGTATTTT	CASSPGTGGSRQYF
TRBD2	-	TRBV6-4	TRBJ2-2	TGTGCCAGCAGCGCAGGACTAGCCGGGGAGCTGTTTTTT	CASSAGLAGELFF
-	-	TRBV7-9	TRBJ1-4	TGTGCCAGCAGCTTAGCAGGGGCCACTAATGAAAAACTGTTTTTT	CASSLAGATNEKLFF
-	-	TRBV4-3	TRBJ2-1	TGCGCCAGCAGCCAAGATCGTCCCACCTACAATGAGCAGTTCTTC	CASSQDRPTYNEQFF
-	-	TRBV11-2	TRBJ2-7	TGTGCCAGCAGCTTGGTGGGGGCGCGCGAGCAGTACTTC	CASSLVGAREQYF
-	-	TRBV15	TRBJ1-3	TGTGCCACCAGCAGAGATCGAGGGAGCGGAAACACCATATATTTT	CATSRDRGSGNTIYF
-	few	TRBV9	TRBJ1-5	TGTGCCAGCAGCGTAGGCAGGGTGGGTCAGCCCCAGCATTTT	CASSVGRVGQPQHF
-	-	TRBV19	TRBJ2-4	TGTGCCAGTAGTATTGACAGATCTCTAGCCAAAAACATTCAGTACTTC	CASSIDRSLAKNIQYF
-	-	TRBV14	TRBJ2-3	TGTGCCAGCAGCCGAAACTCGGATACGCAGTATTTT	CASSRNSDTQYF
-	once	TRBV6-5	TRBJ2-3	TGTGCCAGCAGGCGGGCCCGTGGCGAAACGCAGTATTTT	CASRRARGETQYF
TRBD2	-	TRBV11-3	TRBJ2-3	TGTGCCAGCAGCGCCCGCGGCGGGGGTACTAGCACAGATACGCAGTATTTT	CASSARGGGTSTDTQYF
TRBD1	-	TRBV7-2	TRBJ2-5	TGTGCCAGCAGCTACGGGGACAGGGTTATTTTGGAGACCCAGTACTTC	CASSYGDRVILETQYF
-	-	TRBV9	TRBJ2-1	TGTGCCAGCATCAAATCTGGGCGGGCCAGCTCCTACAATGAGCAGTTCTTC	CASIKSGRASSYNEQFF
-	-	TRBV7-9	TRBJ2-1	TGTGCCAGCAGCTTAGTCCCCTCAGGGGAGGTGGGTGAGCAGTTCTTC	CASSLVPSGEVGEQFF
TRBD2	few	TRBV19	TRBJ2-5	TGTGCCAGTAGTTACCTGGGACTAGCGGGGGGGCCTGTAAGAGAGACCCAGTACTTC	CASSYLGLAGGPVRETQYF
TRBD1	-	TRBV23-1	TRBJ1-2	TGCGCCAAATCTTCGGGACAGGGGGTCTATGGCTACACCTTC	CAKSSGQGVYGYTF
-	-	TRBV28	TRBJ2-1	TGTGCCAGCAGTTCCCGCTATCGCGGTAGCTCCTACAATGAGCAGTTCTTC	CASSSRYRGSSYNEQFF
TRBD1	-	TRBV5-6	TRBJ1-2	TGTGCCAGCAGCTTAGGGACAGGGCCCTATGGCTACACCTTC	CASSLGTGPYGYTF
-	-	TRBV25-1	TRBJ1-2	TGTGCCAGCAGTGAGACCGGGGGAAAAGATGGCTACACCTTC	CASSETGGKDGYTF
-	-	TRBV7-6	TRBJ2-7	TGTGCCAGCAGCTGGACCGGGACCCAGGGGGGTGAGCAGTACTTC	CASSWTGTQGGEQYF
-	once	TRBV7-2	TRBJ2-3	TGTGCCAGCAGCCCACAGGGCAGCACAGATACGCAGTATTTT	CASSPQGSTDTQYF
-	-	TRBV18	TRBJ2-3	TGTGCCAGCTCACCGCTTAGAACTAGGGTTCGCACAGATACGCAGTATTTT	CASSPLRTRVRTDTQYF
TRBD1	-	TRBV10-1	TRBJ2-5	TGCGCCAGCAGTGAAGGGACAGGGGCTGGGGAGACCCAGTACTTC	CASSEGTGAGETQYF
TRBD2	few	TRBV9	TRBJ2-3	TGTGCCAGCAGCCCCCGGACTAGCGGGGTCGGAGATACGCAGTATTTT	CASSPRTSGVGDTQYF
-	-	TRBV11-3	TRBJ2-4	TGTGCCAGCAGCCCAGGGAATCTACTCATTCCCGTCCTAGCCAAAAACATTCAGTACTTC	CASSPGNLLIPVLAKNIQYF
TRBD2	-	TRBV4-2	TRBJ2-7	TGTGCCAGCAGCAAACCGGGACTAGCGTCCGAGCAGTACTTC	CASSKPGLASEQYF
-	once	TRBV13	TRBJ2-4	TGTGCCAGCAGCTTAGCACGAGTGGAGATTCAGTACTTC	CASSLARVEIQYF
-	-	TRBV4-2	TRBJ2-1	TGTGCCAGCAGCCAAGATGCGGTCCCGGGGGTAAGCAGCAATGAGCAGTTCTTC	CASSQDAVPGVSSNEQFF
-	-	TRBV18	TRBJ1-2	TGTGCCAGCTCACCAAGGGACGAGATGGGTGGCTACACCTTC	CASSPRDEMGGYTF